This TCR beta chain is from a study of PD-L1 blockade in urothelial cancer. The CDR3 spans 12 residues. The ends were cut back, 3 bases at V and 7 bases at J, with 10 bases in the middle. Germline values: CDR1 MNHEY, CDR2 SMNVEV (reference sequence). The repertoire was sequenced with immunoSEQ multiplex PCR; TCRdb's copy has only in-frame clones and lacks some. The profile shows some 54,000 clones, approximately 87% of them singletons. A single count supports this clone. This chain uses TRBV27 with TRBJ2-7, with D perhaps matching TRBD1 (7 bases). This sequence originates from a man in his forties with urothelial cancer. Sequencing used PBMCs, obtained around atezolizumab (anti-PD-L1) treatment. As DNA, the CDR3 is TGTGCCAGCAGTTTGCAGGGGGGTGAGCAGTACTTC. Its protein is CASSLQGGEQYF.